This T cell receptor (beta chain) was recovered during a study of T cells in Graves' hyperthyroidism and ophthalmopathy. General observations from the study: Median prediction lead before ophthalmopathy onset was six to eight months with the model. In the blood, most expanded thyroid clonotypes above 0.001 appeared as well.

This clonotype was recorded many times. As yet, its antigen is unknown. The junction departs from germline at one end; a sequencing error may be responsible. In germline, CDR1 is SGHVS, CDR2 FQNEAQ. CDR3 length: 16 amino acids. The authors obtained PBMCs from roughly 9.7 ml of fresh peripheral blood. There were TCR beta CDR3 regions amplified from RNA transcripts. The study used the HTBI primer set for a first-round RT-PCR of the TCR CDR3. MiXCR, applied by TCRdb to the multiplex PCR reads, yields one record per CDR3 protein. The sample includes about 480,000 distinct CDR3 sequences, about 15% of them seen just once.

The rearrangement uses TRBV7-8 and TRBJ2-1; 7 bases are shared with TRBD1. Sequenced: blood. This clonotype was obtained from a woman aged 18-30 years with Graves' hyperthyroidism. CDR3 bases: TGTGCCAGCTCACTCCTACAGGGGCCGGGCCACAATGAGCAGTCCTTC. This codes for CASSLLQGPGHNEQSF.